Following are 20 T cell receptor beta chains from one sample sequenced in a study of blood T cell repertoires in COVID-19 (dated by TCRdb to the early 2020s). To prepare the library, the immunoSEQ multiplex PCR assay was applied. The table was pulled from immuneACCESS by TCRdb, which kept in-frame rearrangements only. Such tables lose some clones; where checked, under half of the loss comes from unresolved V genes, and the rest has no known cause. The sample contains hundreds of thousands of clones, around 87% of them found a single time. The ten largest clones capture 1% to 1.5% of the sample. Source material: peripheral blood. The receptors stem from a man between 65 and 80 years old with acute or convalescent COVID-19.

Of note for this clone: Other DNA sequences from this sample encode an identical CDR3 as well. The chain uses TRBV19 and TRBJ1-5, with D perhaps matching TRBD1 (5 bases). The germline CDR1 and CDR2 sequences are LNHDA and SQIVND (reference sequence). The V end was cut by 5 bases, the J end by 3 bases, with 14 bases between. This CDR3 comprises 15 residues. The CDR3 loop is CASSLGGGSNQPQHF. The CDR3 nucleotides are TGTGCCAGTAGTTTGGGTGGGGGGTCCAATCAGCCCCAGCATTTT.

In its sample, this clone was seen once. The V gene is TRBV11-2, the J gene TRBJ2-5; D may be TRBD2 (5 bases). The V gene lost 1 base and the J gene lost 7 bases, with 10 bases spanning the gap. The CDR3 length is 13 residues. Germline V gene data show CDR1 as SGHAT and CDR2 as FQNNGV. CDR3: CASSLVGAGTQYF. DNA for the CDR3: TGTGCCAGCAGCTTAGTGGGTGCGGGGACCCAGTACTTC.

This rearrangement joins TRBV7-2 to TRBJ2-3; 7 nucleotides line up with TRBD1. CDR3 length: 14 residues. Germline V gives CDR1 SGHTA, CDR2 FQGNSA. The trim removed 4 bases at V and 1 base at J, leaving 2 bases unmatched. The CDR3 nucleotides read TGTGCCAGCAGCTCGGGACAGCGCACAGATACGCAGTATTTT. Its translation: CASSSGQRTDTQYF.

CDR3 coding DNA: TGTGCCAGCAGCTTGAAACTGTATTTGGAAGCTTTCTTT. It is translated as CASSLKLYLEAFF. This chain joins TRBV5-6 and TRBJ1-1; D uncertain. Germline assignment: CDR1 SGHDT and CDR2 YYEEEE. The CDR3 consists of 13 residues. Trimming shortened V by 1 base and J by 8 bases, and 12 bases separated the two germline ends. Looking up the rest from reference TRBV5-6 and TRBJ1-1 gives the full variable domain: DAGVTQSPTHLIKTRGQQVTLRCSPKSGHDTVSWYQQALGQGPQFIFQYYEEEERQRGNFPDRFSGHQFPNYSSELNVNALLLGDSALYLCASSLKLYLEAFFGQGTRLTVV.

The rearrangement joins TRBV6-1 to TRBJ1-2, with D possibly matching TRBD1 (5 bases). V lost 1 base and J lost 7, with 16 bases in between. Germline V gene data show CDR1 as MNHNS and CDR2 as SASEGT. The CDR3 is made up of 15 amino acids. The DNA of the CDR3 is TGTGCCAGCAGTGAAGACGGTCTTGTAGGGGCTGGCTACACCTTC. Protein product: CASSEDGLVGAGYTF.

The chain uses TRBV20-1 and TRBJ1-2, with D tentatively TRBD1 (6 bases). V gave up 3 bases and J gave up 6 bases, with 14 bases separating them. This CDR3 has 13 residues. CDR1 and CDR2 (germline): DFQATT, SNEGSKA (reference sequence). CDR3: CSASNTGSHGYTF. In DNA, the CDR3 is TGCAGTGCTAGTAATACAGGGTCGCATGGCTACACCTTC.

The V gene is TRBV19, the J gene TRBJ1-1; D uncertain. With 4 bases removed from V and 1 base from J, the gap between germline ends came to 10 bases. The CDR3 length is 14 residues. Germline CDR1 and CDR2: LNHDA and SQIVND (reference sequence). The CDR3 DNA reads as TGTGCCAGTAGTAGAAGTACTAGGAACACTGAAGCTTTCTTT. This codes for CASSRSTRNTEAFF.

CDR3 sequence reads: CASSLATNREAFF. The CDR3 bases are TGTGCCAGCAGCTTAGCCACCAACAGGGAAGCTTTCTTT. The rearrangement links TRBV7-2 to TRBJ1-1; D is possibly TRBD1 (5 bases). Germline assignment: CDR1 SGHTA and CDR2 FQGNSA. The CDR3 is made up of 13 amino acids. V was cut by 0 bases and J by 8 bases, with 10 bases left in between.

This chain uses TRBV29-1 with TRBJ2-7, with 8 bases that match TRBD1. Germline assignment: CDR1 SQVTM and CDR2 ANQGSEA. V trimming: 7 bases; J trimming: 3 bases; junction bases outside the gene matches: 17. The CDR3 extends over 16 amino acids. The CDR3: CSAQGSDRGASYEQYF. DNA for the CDR3: TGCAGCGCCCAAGGGAGTGACAGGGGCGCTAGCTACGAGCAGTACTTC.

The V call is TRBV19, the J call TRBJ1-2; D perhaps matches TRBD1 (6 bases). The CDR3 is 12 amino acids. Trimming stripped 6 bases from V and 4 bases from J, with 9 bases between. From germline, CDR1 is LNHDA and CDR2 SQIVND (reference sequence). CDR3 protein: CASSLQGYGYTF. The CDR3 nucleotides are TGTGCCAGTAGCCTACAGGGCTATGGCTACACCTTC.

The rearrangement joins TRBV24-1 to TRBJ2-2; maybe TRBD1 (6 bases). Per germline, CDR1 KGHDR and CDR2 SFDVKD. The CDR3 is made up of 16 amino acids. Deletions cut 2 bases from V and 0 bases from J, with 9 bases between. The CDR3 sequence: CATSDSGAPNTGELFF. Here the CDR3 DNA reads TGTGCCACCAGTGATTCAGGGGCACCGAACACCGGGGAGCTGTTTTTT.

This chain uses TRBV28 with TRBJ1-5; TRBD1 matches 7 bases. In germline, CDR1 is MDHEN, CDR2 SYDVKM. Trimming removed 6 bases from V and 4 bases from J; junction bases left unmatched: 9. This CDR3 is 15 amino acids long. The CDR3 sequence is CASRLQGLGNQPQHF. CDR3 coding DNA: TGTGCCAGCAGGCTACAGGGGTTAGGGAATCAGCCCCAGCATTTT.

This chain joins TRBV29-1 and TRBJ2-5, with a weak D call TRBD2 (5 bases). Trimming stripped 5 bases from V and 1 base from J, with 11 bases between. Germline CDR1 is SQVTM and CDR2 is ANQGSEA. This CDR3 has 13 residues. DNA of the CDR3: TGCAGCGTTACCCGGACTGCCCAAGAGACCCAGTACTTC. Amino acid sequence: CSVTRTAQETQYF.

This clone was counted once. This same CDR3 is encoded by further DNA sequences in the sample. CDR3 nucleotides: TGTGCCAGCAGCTTAGACAGGGGCAATCAGCCCCAGCATTTT. It specifies CASSLDRGNQPQHF. The chain joins TRBV7-2 to TRBJ1-5; perhaps TRBD1 as D (6 bases). The CDR3 is 14 residues long. Trimming took 1 base from V and 2 from J, leaving 6 bases between them. Germline values: CDR1 SGHTA, CDR2 FQGNSA.

The chain is built from TRBV12-3 or TRBV12-4 and TRBJ1-4; D may be TRBD1 (6 bases). The CDR3 contains 13 residues. V was trimmed by 7 bases and J by 8 bases, leaving 14 bases between them. CDR3 sequence: CASNTGPGEKLFF. CDR3 bases: TGTGCCAGCAATACAGGGCCGGGGGAAAAACTGTTTTTT.

This chain uses TRBV15 with TRBJ2-1; 13 bases fit TRBD2. In germline, CDR1 is LNHNV, CDR2 YYDKDF (reference sequence). This CDR3 spans 15 amino acids. The V gene end was trimmed by 5 bases and the J gene end by 12 bases; junction bases not matched to a gene: 10. In DNA, the CDR3 is TGTGCCACCAGCGGTGAATGGTGGACTAGCGGGGGGCAGTTCTTC. The encoded protein is CATSGEWWTSGGQFF.

The sample holds one count of this clone. V and J are TRBV29-1 and TRBJ2-1; D unresolved. Germline CDR1 reads SQVTM; CDR2 reads ANQGSEA. V was pared by 6 bases and J by 3 bases, with 12 bases between. This CDR3 region has 13 residues. The chain's CDR3 is CSVVTVFYNEQFF. The CDR3 region has the DNA TGCAGCGTCGTAACGGTTTTCTACAATGAGCAGTTCTTC.

With respect to this clone: This sample also contains other DNA sequences that code for the same CDR3. The chain has TRBV28 and TRBJ1-5; no clear D. Between the trimmed V and J ends, which lost 5 bases and 0 bases, there was a span of 5 bases. CDR3 length: 13 residues. Looked up from germline, CDR1 is MDHEN and CDR2 is SYDVKM. The CDR3 nucleotides read TGTGCCAGCAGTCGGGATAGCAATCAGCCCCAGCATTTT. This translates into CASSRDSNQPQHF.

J is TRBJ1-1 and V is TRBV7-9; 7 positions match TRBD1. The CDR3 loop spans 13 amino acids. V lost 6 bases to trimming and J lost 3 bases; unmatched junction nucleotides: 4. Germline loops: CDR1 SEHNR, CDR2 FQNEAQ (reference sequence). The CDR3 loop reads CASRGDSYTEAFF. CDR3 DNA sequence: TGTGCCAGCAGAGGGGACAGCTACACTGAAGCTTTCTTT.

The CDR3 loop is CASSFSGRRGTQYF. In DNA, the CDR3 is TGTGCCAGCAGCTTTTCTGGGAGGCGTGGGACCCAGTACTTC. The rearrangement joins TRBV5-8 to TRBJ2-5, with a possible D match to TRBD2 (6 bases). The germline V and J ends were trimmed by 2 bases and 7 bases, with 15 bases remaining between them. Germline CDR1 and CDR2: SGHTS and YDEGEE. The length of the CDR3 is 14 residues.